A selection of T cell receptor beta chains follows, all from one sample in a study of T-cell reconstitution after alpha-beta-depleted transplantation in children. TCRdb reanalysed the PCR reads using MiXCR and keeps one entry per CDR3 protein. The sample records a few hundred thousand distinct CDR3 sequences, approximately 10% being singletons. The source was PBMCs from the stem cell graft donor, collected from the stem cell graft. These receptors were obtained from a human donor who donated a stem cell graft to a child with acute lymphoblastic leukemia. The CDR3 runs from the conserved cysteine through the conserved F or W. D genes are given only for firm matches. Some rows mark clone size as missing; the rest say once, few, many or name a class of expanded clone.

V	D	size	J	CDR3	DNA
TRBV28	-	-	TRBJ2-3	CASSSRSIGTDTQYF	TGTGCCAGCAGTTCCCGGAGCATAGGCACAGATACGCAGTATTTT
TRBV7-9	TRBD2	-	TRBJ2-3	CASSSGTSGTLTDTQYF	TGTGCCAGCAGCTCCGGGACTAGCGGGACTCTCACAGATACGCAGTATTTT
TRBV29-1	TRBD2	-	TRBJ2-1	CSVASSGPFSEQFF	TGCAGCGTTGCGTCTAGCGGCCCTTTCAGTGAGCAGTTCTTC
TRBV5-1	-	-	TRBJ2-1	CASSFGGQPYNEQFF	TGCGCCAGCAGCTTCGGAGGACAGCCCTACAATGAGCAGTTCTTC
TRBV5-1	-	few	TRBJ2-7	CASSSETSYEQYF	TGCGCCAGCAGCTCCGAGACCAGCTACGAGCAGTACTTC
TRBV28	-	-	TRBJ1-2	CASKVKAPNYGYTF	TGTGCCAGCAAGGTTAAGGCTCCTAACTATGGCTACACCTTC
TRBV5-6	-	-	TRBJ2-6	CASSPLRSGSSGANVLTF	TGTGCCAGCAGCCCCCTCCGGTCGGGGAGCTCTGGGGCCAACGTCCTGACTTTC
TRBV3-1	-	-	TRBJ2-2	CATSDPNTGELFF	TGTGCCACGTCGGACCCGAACACCGGGGAGCTGTTTTTT
TRBV18	TRBD1	many	TRBJ1-2	CASSPQGANYGYTF	TGTGCCAGCTCACCGCAGGGGGCCAACTATGGCTACACCTTC
TRBV6-2/TRBV6-3	-	-	TRBJ2-1	CASSYGPANEQFF	TGTGCCAGCAGTTATGGTCCAGCCAATGAGCAGTTCTTC
TRBV28	TRBD1	-	TRBJ1-2	CASSPWDRRWNGYTF	TGTGCCAGCAGTCCGTGGGACAGGCGGTGGAATGGCTACACCTTC
TRBV7-9	-	many	TRBJ2-3	CASSPRAVGSTDTQYF	TGTGCCAGCAGCCCGCGCGCTGTGGGGAGCACAGATACGCAGTATTTT
TRBV6-2/TRBV6-3	TRBD2	-	TRBJ2-1	CASSYAGGTRYNEQFF	TGTGCCAGCAGTTACGCGGGAGGTACCCGCTACAATGAGCAGTTCTTC
TRBV20-1	-	-	TRBJ1-1	CSASDSSTGRVSAAFF	TGCAGTGCTTCGGACTCTTCGACCGGTCGGGTCAGTGCAGCTTTCTTT
TRBV5-1	-	-	TRBJ1-2	CASSSSGTDANYGYTF	TGCGCCAGCAGTTCCTCCGGGACGGATGCTAACTATGGCTACACCTTC
TRBV24-1	-	-	TRBJ2-2	CATSDSHLNTGELFF	TGTGCCACCAGTGATTCCCACCTGAACACCGGGGAGCTGTTTTTT
TRBV9	TRBD2	few	TRBJ2-1	CASSAGGLAGREQFF	TGTGCCAGCAGCGCAGGGGGACTAGCGGGACGTGAGCAGTTCTTC
TRBV27	TRBD2	many	TRBJ2-2	CASSLTSGSLNTGELFF	TGTGCCAGCAGTCTGACTAGCGGGAGCCTAAACACCGGGGAGCTGTTTTTT
TRBV12-5	-	-	TRBJ1-2	CASGLASGQKVYGYTF	TGTGCTAGTGGTTTGGCATCGGGACAAAAAGTTTATGGCTACACCTTC
TRBV20-1	-	-	TRBJ2-1	CSASTRRSYNEQFF	TGCAGTGCTTCTACGAGGCGCTCCTACAATGAGCAGTTCTTC
TRBV4-3	-	many	TRBJ2-7	CASSQDRSYEQYF	TGCGCCAGCAGCCAAGATAGGTCCTACGAGCAGTACTTC
TRBV7-6	-	-	TRBJ2-1	CASSLALETSDYNEQFF	TGTGCCAGCAGCTTAGCGCTTGAGACTAGTGACTACAATGAGCAGTTCTTC
TRBV14	-	few	TRBJ2-1	CASSQSAREPPFF	TGTGCCAGCAGCCAATCGGCGAGGGAACCCCCGTTCTTC
TRBV5-1	-	-	TRBJ2-7	CASSLAEASPSSHEQYF	TGCGCCAGCAGCTTGGCCGAAGCCTCTCCCTCGTCCCACGAGCAGTACTTC
TRBV5-1	-	-	TRBJ1-6	CATNSGDSDSPLHF	TGCGCCACCAACTCAGGGGATTCGGATTCACCCCTCCACTTT
TRBV12-2	-	-	TRBJ1-6	CASRLRRRRRNSPLHF	TGTGCAAGTCGCTTAAGAAGGAGAAGGCGTAATTCACCCCTCCACTTT
TRBV28	TRBD2	-	TRBJ2-7	CASSGLAKLYEQYF	TGTGCCAGCAGCGGACTAGCAAAGTTGTACGAGCAGTACTTC
TRBV5-1	-	-	TRBJ2-1	CASSFDRRFQFF	TGCGCCAGCAGCTTTGATCGGAGGTTTCAGTTCTTC
TRBV4-2	-	-	TRBJ2-1	CASSQELLEGNEQFF	TGTGCCAGCAGCCAAGAGTTACTAGAGGGCAATGAGCAGTTCTTC
TRBV7-2	TRBD1	many	TRBJ2-5	CASSGTGETQYF	TGTGCCAGCAGCGGGACAGGGGAGACCCAGTACTTC
TRBV12-3/TRBV12-4	-	many	TRBJ1-2	CASSLGSNYGYTF	TGTGCCAGCAGTTTAGGGAGTAACTATGGCTACACCTTC
TRBV4-2	-	many	TRBJ2-7	CASSQDLGNEQYF	TGTGCCAGCAGCCAAGATCTGGGGAATGAGCAGTACTTC
TRBV7-6	-	few	TRBJ2-3	CASSLAEDTQYF	TGTGCCAGCAGCTTAGCCGAGGACACGCAGTATTTT
TRBV9	-	-	TRBJ2-1	CASSVGVGSYNEQFF	TGTGCCAGCAGCGTAGGCGTAGGCTCCTACAATGAGCAGTTCTTC
TRBV7-9	TRBD1	-	TRBJ1-6	CASSSGTGDSPLHF	TGTGCCAGCAGCTCCGGGACAGGGGACTCACCCCTCCACTTT
TRBV15	-	-	TRBJ2-1	CATKNLDSYEQFF	TGTGCCACCAAGAACCTGGACAGTTATGAGCAGTTCTTC
TRBV12-3/TRBV12-4	TRBD1	-	TRBJ2-5	CASSLALGQGRRETQYF	TGTGCCAGCAGTTTAGCGCTGGGACAGGGGAGGCGAGAGACCCAGTACTTC
TRBV20-1	TRBD2	many	TRBJ2-1	CSARVSGSFHNEQFF	TGCAGTGCTAGAGTTAGCGGGAGTTTCCACAATGAGCAGTTCTTC
TRBV5-5	TRBD2	few	TRBJ2-7	CASRASAKGLAGSYEQYF	TGTGCCAGCCGGGCAAGCGCCAAGGGACTAGCGGGATCCTACGAGCAGTACTTC
TRBV11-1	TRBD1	-	TRBJ1-2	CASSPPIEDRGFTNYGHTF	TGTGCCAGCAGCCCACCGATCGAGGACAGGGGATTTACTAACTATGGCCACACCTTC
TRBV15	-	-	TRBJ1-5	CATSFRTANQPQHF	TGTGCCACCAGCTTCCGGACCGCGAATCAGCCCCAGCATTTT
TRBV12-3/TRBV12-4	TRBD1	-	TRBJ1-1	CASRGTGAADTEAFF	TGTGCCAGCAGAGGTACAGGGGCCGCGGACACTGAAGCTTTCTTT
TRBV7-9	-	many	TRBJ2-1	CASSLPRNEQFF	TGTGCCAGCAGCTTACCAAGAAATGAGCAGTTCTTC
TRBV5-1	-	-	TRBJ2-2	CASSPGFANTGELFF	TGCGCCAGCAGCCCGGGGTTCGCGAACACCGGGGAGCTGTTTTTT
TRBV20-1	-	many	TRBJ2-7	CSARDLTGAIRSYEQYF	TGCAGTGCTAGAGATTTGACCGGAGCGATACGCTCCTACGAGCAGTACTTC
TRBV29-1	-	few	TRBJ2-7	CSIAQGRGTYEQYF	TGCAGCATCGCACAGGGGCGGGGAACCTACGAGCAGTACTTC
TRBV4-3	-	few	TRBJ2-7	CASSHRTGTIGAYEQYF	TGCGCCAGCAGCCACCGCACAGGGACTATTGGGGCCTACGAGCAGTACTTC
TRBV6-1	TRBD1	many	TRBJ2-7	CASSEDRGPDEQYF	TGTGCCAGCAGTGAAGACAGGGGGCCGGACGAGCAGTACTTC
TRBV20-1	-	-	TRBJ2-5	CSAGREMGGEETQYF	TGCAGTGCTGGAAGGGAGATGGGGGGCGAAGAGACCCAGTACTTC
TRBV10-3	-	many	TRBJ2-6	CAISDMTGANVLTF	TGTGCCATCAGTGACATGACTGGGGCCAACGTCCTGACTTTC
TRBV7-9	TRBD2	-	TRBJ2-7	CASSSPGGLAGDEQYF	TGTGCCAGCAGCTCCCCGGGGGGACTAGCGGGAGATGAGCAGTACTTC
TRBV7-9	-	few	TRBJ1-5	CASSLAANQPQHF	TGTGCCAGCAGCTTAGCGGCCAATCAGCCCCAGCATTTT
TRBV20-1	-	many	TRBJ1-2	CSASVVQNYGYTF	TGCAGTGCTAGTGTGGTACAGAACTATGGCTACACCTTC
TRBV27	TRBD1	-	TRBJ2-7	CASNPSTGGDEQYF	TGTGCCAGCAACCCATCGACAGGGGGGGACGAGCAGTACTTC
TRBV12-3/TRBV12-4	-	-	TRBJ2-2	CASSLRGSNTGELFF	TGTGCCAGCAGTTTGAGGGGATCGAACACCGGGGAGCTGTTTTTT
TRBV7-9	-	-	TRBJ2-4	CASSLVGGAVGNIQYF	TGTGCCAGCAGCTTAGTAGGAGGGGCCGTGGGGAACATTCAGTACTTC